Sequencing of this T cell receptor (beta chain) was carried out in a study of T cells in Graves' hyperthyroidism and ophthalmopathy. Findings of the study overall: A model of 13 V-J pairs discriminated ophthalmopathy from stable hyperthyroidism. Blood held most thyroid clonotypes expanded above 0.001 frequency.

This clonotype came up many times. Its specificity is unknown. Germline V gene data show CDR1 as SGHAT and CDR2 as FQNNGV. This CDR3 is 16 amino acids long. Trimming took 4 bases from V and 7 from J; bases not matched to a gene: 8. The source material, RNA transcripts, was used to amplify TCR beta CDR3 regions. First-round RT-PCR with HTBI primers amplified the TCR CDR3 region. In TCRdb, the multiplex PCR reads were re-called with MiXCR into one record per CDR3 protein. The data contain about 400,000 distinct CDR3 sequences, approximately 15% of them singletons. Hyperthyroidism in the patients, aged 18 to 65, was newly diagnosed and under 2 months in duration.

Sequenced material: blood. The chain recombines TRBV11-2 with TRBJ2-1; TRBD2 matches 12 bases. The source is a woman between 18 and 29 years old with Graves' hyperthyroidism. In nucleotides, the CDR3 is TGTGCCAGCAGCTCCCTAGCGGGGGGGACGGAAAATGAGCAGTTCTTC. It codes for CASSSLAGGTENEQFF.